This TCR beta chain was sequenced during a study of shared clonotypes between healthy human individuals. Methods used by the authors: Filtering differed, since immunoSEQ gave only junction sequences and no quality scores. Sequencing was performed with immunoSEQ multiplex PCR; in TCRdb, only in-frame clones are kept and a portion is missing. The D gene and trimming were derived from the DNA, and the V and J assignments and clone size from that table. The sample includes about 2.4 million clones, 93% of them seen just once. A remark on this clone: Its antigen is as yet unknown.

There are 16 residues in the CDR3. Study conclusions and caveats: The small donor group covered limited genetic and exposure diversity. Lower generation probabilities were found for non-shared clonotypes than for those shared by all four donors. The sampled material consisted only of blood, and tissue repertoires are likely to differ.

The origin of this receptor is a man between 18 and 35 years old in good health. Some clones in this sample may be carry-over from other donors' samples. Source material: naive CD4+ T cells from PBMCs. Subset noted: CD45RA+ positively selected. V gene TRBV21-1 combines with J gene TRBJ2-1; the table's D call TRBD2 went unverified against the DNA. TRBV21-1 is flagged as a pseudogene. In nucleotides, the CDR3 is TGTGCCAGCAGCAAAGACGAGCGGGAGGGCCCTCGGGAGCAGTTCTTC. This codes for CASSKDEREGPREQFF.